This entry lists 26 T cell receptor beta chains sequenced from one sample in a study of naive and memory T cell subsets. Two oligonucleotides, mixed equimolar, formed the beta constant-region primer covering TRBC1 and TRBC2. TCRdb analysed the UMI-ligation and nested PCR reads with MiXCR anew, one entry per CDR3 protein. The sample holds approximately 89,000 distinct CDR3 sequences; around 6.5% are singletons and the top ten take around 1.7%. Material: central memory CD4+ T cells from blood. All receptors derive from a human donor in good health.

This clonotype occurred many times. The genes are TRBV7-2 and TRBJ2-2, with D perhaps matching TRBD1 or TRBD2 (5 bases each). This CDR3 has 16 residues. Germline loops: CDR1 SGHTA, CDR2 FQGNSA. Between the trimmed V and J ends, which lost 7 bases and 3 bases, there was a span of 18 bases. This CDR3 is CASTPGDLRDTGELFF. In DNA, the CDR3 is TGTGCCAGCACCCCCGGGGACCTCCGTGACACCGGGGAGCTGTTTTTT.

This clonotype appeared many times. V gene TRBV20-1 combines with J gene TRBJ2-7; 7 nucleotides align to TRBD2. V lost 4 bases to trimming and J lost 12 bases; unmatched junction nucleotides: 12. This CDR3 contains 12 residues. From germline, CDR1 is DFQATT and CDR2 SNEGSKA (reference sequence). For the CDR3, the DNA is TGCAGTGCTACCCTCTCCGGGACTACGCGGTACTTC. It specifies CSATLSGTTRYF.

This clonotype appeared a few times. This chain uses TRBV11-3 with TRBJ2-1, with D possibly matching TRBD2 (5 bases). V was pared by 3 bases and J by 9 bases, with 6 bases between. The CDR3 extends over 11 amino acids. The germline V gene encodes CDR1 SGHNT and CDR2 YENEEA. DNA for the CDR3: TGTGCCAGCAGCTTCGGAGGTGAGCAGTTCTTC. Translated, it gives CASSFGGEQFF.

This chain links TRBV28 with TRBJ1-2; the D gene is possibly TRBD1 (6 bases). There are 14 residues in the CDR3. Germline V lookup: CDR1 MDHEN, CDR2 SYDVKM. Trimming shortened V by 3 bases and J by 4 bases, and 12 bases separated the two germline ends. The CDR3 DNA reads as TGTGCCAGCAGTTTCGGGACATCAGTCTATGGCTACACCTTC. This codes for CASSFGTSVYGYTF.

This clonotype was seen ten or more times. The chain links TRBV7-2 to TRBJ1-5, with TRBD1 as a possible D gene (5 bases). The V end was cut by 4 bases, the J end by 2 bases, with 15 bases between. The CDR3 loop spans 16 amino acids. The germline V gene has CDR1 SGHTA and CDR2 FQGNSA. For the CDR3, the DNA is TGTGCCAGCAGCTCCCCCCGACAGTCGGGCAATCAGCCCCAGCATTTT. Amino acid sequence: CASSSPRQSGNQPQHF.

This clonotype was observed at least ten times. This sequence joins TRBV12-3 or TRBV12-4 and TRBJ2-7, with TRBD2 identical over 7 bases. V lost 8 bases and J lost 7; bases outside the gene matches: 11. This CDR3 comprises 13 residues. CDR3 DNA sequence: TGTGCCAGCGGGTTACCCGGGGAGGGGGAGCAGTACTTC. This codes for CASGLPGEGEQYF.

In its sample, this clonotype was seen once. Its ends do not fully match the called genes, so a read error is possible. The chain couples TRBV5-1 to TRBJ2-6; TRBD1 might be the D (5 bases). This CDR3 is built from 17 residues. Per the germline V gene, CDR1 is SGHRS and CDR2 is YFSETQ. The DNA of the CDR3 is TGCGCCAGCAGCTTGGCCGCCCGAAGCTCTGGGGCCAGCGTCCTGACTTTC. Protein product: CASSLAARSSGASVLTF.

This clonotype was counted only a few times. V gene TRBV30 combines with J gene TRBJ1-4; 8 bases are a match to TRBD1. The germline V gene encodes CDR1 GTSNPN and CDR2 SVGIG (reference sequence). CDR3 length: 14 residues. V lost 4 bases, J lost 4 bases, and 5 bases stayed unmatched. This CDR3 reads CAWTAGGGNEKLFF. CDR3 in DNA: TGTGCCTGGACCGCAGGGGGCGGTAATGAAAAACTGTTTTTT. Together with reference TRBV30 and TRBJ1-4, the CDR3 gives the full variable domain: SQTIHQWPATLVQPVGSPLSLECTVEGTSNPNLYWYRQAAGRGLQLLFYSVGIGQISSEVPQNLSASRPQDRQFILSSKKLLLSDSGFYLCAWTAGGGNEKLFFGSGTQLSVL.

There are a few counts of this clonotype. The gene calls are TRBV5-5 and TRBJ1-1, with D perhaps matching TRBD1 (6 bases). Trimming took off 4 bases at V and 1 base at J, with 14 bases between the two ends. Germline CDR1 SGHKS, CDR2 YYEKEE (reference sequence). The CDR3 has 15 residues. CDR3 in DNA: TGTGCCAGCAGCGTTTCAAGAGGGGGGAACACTGAAGCTTTCTTT. Amino acid sequence: CASSVSRGGNTEAFF.

This clonotype occurred a few times. V usage is TRBV30 and J usage is TRBJ1-1; D not resolved. The V gene's germline CDR1 is GTSNPN and CDR2 SVGIG (reference sequence). V dropped 0 bases and J dropped 1 base, with 6 bases sitting between them. The CDR3 is made up of 13 amino acids. CDR3 in DNA: TGTGCCTGGAGTGTAAAGGGGAACACTGAAGCTTTCTTT. Its protein product is CAWSVKGNTEAFF.

This clonotype was counted between two and nine times. The chain has TRBV6-2 or TRBV6-3 and TRBJ2-2; 10 bases are shared with TRBD1. There are 16 residues in the CDR3. Trimming took 2 bases from V and 4 from J; bases not matched to a gene: 4. Germline V gives CDR1 MNHEY, CDR2 SVGEGT. The CDR3 is CASSYHGTGATGELFF. The DNA of the CDR3 is TGTGCCAGCAGTTACCACGGGACAGGGGCCACCGGGGAGCTGTTTTTT.

The table lists this clonotype with many counts. This sequence joins TRBV6-2 or TRBV6-3 and TRBJ2-7, with TRBD2 matching over 8 bases. The trim removed 5 bases at V and 6 bases at J, leaving 12 bases unmatched. The germline CDR1 and CDR2 sequences are MNHEY and SVGEGT. The CDR3 runs to 15 residues. The DNA for the CDR3 is TGTGCCAGCAGTGTCACAGCGGGAGCGGCTGCCGAGCAGTACTTC. This codes for CASSVTAGAAAEQYF.

This clonotype was seen ten or more times. The gene calls are TRBV3-1 and TRBJ1-2; D not resolved. Trimming pared 4 bases from V and 7 bases from J, leaving 16 bases between. The germline V gene has CDR1 LGHDT and CDR2 YNNKEL (reference sequence). The CDR3 has 14 amino acids. The DNA for the CDR3 is TGTGCCAGCAGCCCCCCCACTCCGGGCGGTGGCTACACCTTC. Its protein is CASSPPTPGGGYTF.

This clonotype showed up many times. The chain combines TRBV15 with TRBJ2-3, with D possibly matching TRBD2 (5 bases). Per germline, CDR1 LNHNV and CDR2 YYDKDF (reference sequence). Trimming removed 6 bases at V and 2 bases at J, with 15 bases between. This CDR3 comprises 15 residues. The CDR3 reads CATRRVELITDTQYF. CDR3 DNA: TGTGCCACCAGGAGGGTGGAGTTGATCACAGATACGCAGTATTTT.

In this sample, this clonotype turned up a few times. The chain recombines TRBV30 with TRBJ1-4; a possible D gene is TRBD1 (5 bases). V was pared by 3 bases and J by 8 bases, with 13 bases between. Germline V gives CDR1 GTSNPN, CDR2 SVGIG (reference sequence). CDR3 length: 13 amino acids. CDR3 loop: CAWRVFGGEKLFF. The CDR3 DNA reads as TGTGCCTGGAGAGTGTTCGGGGGAGAAAAACTGTTTTTT. The full variable domain, with the rest looked up from reference TRBV30 and TRBJ1-4, is SQTIHQWPATLVQPVGSPLSLECTVEGTSNPNLYWYRQAAGRGLQLLFYSVGIGQISSEVPQNLSASRPQDRQFILSSKKLLLSDSGFYLCAWRVFGGEKLFFGSGTQLSVL.

This clonotype has a count of ten or more. This chain joins TRBV7-2 and TRBJ2-3; D not resolved. The CDR3 is 14 amino acids. In germline, CDR1 is SGHTA, CDR2 FQGNSA. V was pared by 5 bases and J by 0 bases, with 9 bases between. CDR3 sequence (DNA): TGTGCCAGCAGCACTACAACTAGCACAGATACGCAGTATTTT. It encodes CASSTTTSTDTQYF.

This clonotype appeared many times. The chain combines TRBV4-3 with TRBJ1-1; 9 nucleotides agree with TRBD1. From germline, CDR1 is LGHNA and CDR2 YSLEER. This CDR3 is 17 amino acids long. J lost 6 bases, V lost 2 bases, and 13 bases had no gene match. The CDR3 sequence is CASSQLDRGKGRAEAFF. The CDR3 coding sequence is TGCGCCAGCAGCCAACTGGACAGGGGAAAGGGAAGAGCTGAAGCTTTCTTT.

This clonotype was counted many times. J is TRBJ1-1 and V is TRBV12-3 or TRBV12-4, with D perhaps matching TRBD1 (5 bases). The V end lost 5 bases, the J end lost 1 base, and 8 bases lay between the germline ends. The CDR3 runs to 13 residues. CDR3 DNA: TGTGCCAGCAGTGCGGACAAGAACACTGAAGCTTTCTTT. Protein sequence: CASSADKNTEAFF.

This clonotype was counted ten times or more. The chain recombines TRBV7-2 with TRBJ1-1; D gene uncertain. This CDR3 is built from 16 residues. The V end lost 0 bases, the J end lost 1 base, and 12 bases lay between the germline ends. Germline V gene lookup returns CDR1 SGHTA and CDR2 FQGNSA. CDR3 coding DNA: TGTGCCAGCAGCTTAGCGTTATGGGTACCGAACACTGAAGCTTTCTTT. Translation gives CASSLALWVPNTEAFF.

The chain employs TRBV6-5 and TRBJ2-7, with 9 bases lining up with TRBD1. The V gene end was trimmed by 3 bases and the J gene end by 2 bases; junction bases not matched to a gene: 8. Germline V lookup: CDR1 MNHEY, CDR2 SVGAGI. The CDR3 sequence is 16 residues long. CDR3 in DNA: TGTGCCAGCAGTTATACCGGGACAGGGACTACCTACGAGCAGTACTTC. It translates to CASSYTGTGTTYEQYF.

This clonotype was counted ten times or more. The J gene is TRBJ2-5, the V gene TRBV7-2; no clear D. Germline V CDR1 and CDR2: SGHTA, FQGNSA. The CDR3 length is 14 residues. Trimming stripped 4 bases from V and 4 bases from J, with 13 bases between. CDR3 amino acids: CASSSPAPRETQYF. The CDR3 DNA is TGTGCCAGCAGCTCCCCGGCCCCGCGAGAGACCCAGTACTTC.

Ten or more counts support this clonotype. This chain links TRBV20-1 with TRBJ2-7; D possibly corresponds to TRBD2 (5 bases). CDR3 length: 13 amino acids. Germline V gene sequence: CDR1 DFQATT, CDR2 SNEGSKA (reference sequence). The V and J ends lost 2 bases and 7 bases respectively, with 15 bases between them. The CDR3 reads CSARRTVREEQYF. CDR3 bases: TGCAGTGCTAGACGAACAGTTCGGGAAGAGCAGTACTTC.

V and J are TRBV20-1 and TRBJ2-1; TRBD1 aligns across 7 bases. The trim removed 3 bases at V and 1 base at J, leaving 9 bases unmatched. The CDR3 has 16 residues. Germline CDR1 reads DFQATT; CDR2 reads SNEGSKA (reference sequence). In DNA, the CDR3 is TGCAGTGCTAGGGCTCTTAGGGGGCAATCCTACAATGAGCAGTTCTTC. Its protein product is CSARALRGQSYNEQFF.

This chain connects TRBV20-1 to TRBJ1-6, with 10 positions matching TRBD1. The CDR3 runs 14 residues. The V segment lost 6 bases and the J segment 7 bases; nucleotides outside the gene matches: 6. Germline V gene data show CDR1 as DFQATT and CDR2 as SNEGSKA (reference sequence). This chain's CDR3 is CSAPGQGVNSPLHF. CDR3 coding DNA: TGCAGTGCCCCAGGACAGGGGGTCAATTCACCCCTCCACTTT.

This clonotype was found a few times. The V gene is TRBV5-4, the J gene TRBJ2-5; D is unclear. Germline CDR1 and CDR2: SGHNT and YYREEE (reference sequence). V was clipped by 4 bases and J by 5 bases, with 12 bases between them. The CDR3 runs to 13 residues. Here the CDR3 DNA reads TGTGCCAGCAGCCGAGACTCGTCGGAGACCCAGTACTTC. As protein: CASSRDSSETQYF.

Ten or more counts support this clonotype. The rearrangement links TRBV10-3 to TRBJ1-5; D is undetermined. This CDR3 contains 16 residues. V was shortened by 0 bases and J by 6 bases, with 15 bases between the two germline ends. Germline CDR1 reads ENHRY; CDR2 reads SYGVKD. The CDR3 DNA reads TGTGCCATCAGTGAGTCGAGCTATGCAGCCTCTCAGCCCCAGCATTTT. It yields the protein CAISESSYAASQPQHF.